What follows is one T cell receptor (beta chain) and its context. The antigen remains unidentified. Method: immunoSEQ multiplex PCR; TCRdb's copy keeps in-frame clones and lacks some. The table records about 1.1 million clones, 77% of them present only once. Each donor was a Caucasian adult residing in Nashville, Tennessee. This CDR3 spans 17 amino acids. CDR1 and CDR2 (germline): SGHRS, YFSETQ. The V and J ends lost 0 bases and 0 bases respectively, with 15 bases between them. This sample is drawn from a study of shared clonotypes between healthy human individuals. Turning to the study itself: Used for every donor were three CD4 naive, three CD4 memory, two CD8 naive and one CD8 memory plate. Study results and limitations: An expected dependence of interdonor clonotype sharing on sequencing depth was noted.

The TCR was taken from a man between 18 and 35 years old in good health. Some clones in this sample may be carry-over from other donors' samples. This chain connects TRBV5-1 to TRBJ2-5; D gene uncertain. Material: memory CD4+ T cells from PBMCs. Subset defined: CD45RA-negative fraction. The CDR3 region is CASSLVGLGFDQETQYF. Here the CDR3 DNA reads TGCGCCAGCAGCTTGGTCGGATTAGGGTTCGACCAAGAGACCCAGTACTTC.